What follows is one TCR beta chain and its context. The antigen is unknown. The V and J ends lost 1 base and 13 bases respectively, with 23 bases between them. This CDR3 is 16 amino acids long. Germline V CDR1 and CDR2: MGHRA, YSYEKL. Investigators prepared the TCR beta libraries by applying iRepertoire HTBI primers and Arm-PCR of CDR3 regions. Via MiXCR, TCRdb re-called the multiplex PCR reads, giving one row per CDR3 protein. The table lists about 470,000 distinct CDR3 sequences, around 14% of them singletons. The data belong to a study of regulatory T cells in long-lasting Graves disease. Time point reported: newly diagnosed GD, antithyroid drugs for less than 3 months. With RNA extracted from PBMCs as input, the TCR library was made. General study results and limits: The study found TRBV28, TRBJ1-2 and TRBJ2-5 favored in persistent disease.

This same sample was also taken into another study, of T cells in Graves' hyperthyroidism and ophthalmopathy. That work adds: No ophthalmopathy progression within 18 months constituted stable Graves' hyperthyroidism.

This receptor was taken from a woman aged 30 to 39 with Graves disease. V and J are TRBV4-1 and TRBJ2-4; no firm D call. Sequenced material: peripheral blood mononuclear cells (PBMCs), taken at new diagnosis, from a patient treated with antithyroid drugs. The CDR3 sequence: CASSQVTSIRLDEQYF. The CDR3 coding sequence is TGCGCCAGCAGCCAAGTTACCAGCATTCGTCTGGATGAGCAGTACTTC.